Below are 25 T cell receptor beta chains sequenced from a single sample in a study of CD8 T cells in ankylosing spondylitis. Study-level points and caveats: Blood from ankylosing spondylitis patients appeared to carry a characteristic roughly eight-variant TCR beta motif.

What these receptors recognize is not known. TCRdb redid the calling of the 5' RACE reads with MiXCR, one entry per CDR3 protein. This table has 800,000 to 900,000 distinct CDR3 sequences, 10% to 15% appearing once. What was sequenced was blood, either unsorted or a sorted T cell fraction (not recorded which). The receptors stem from a male donor with ankylosing spondylitis.

This clonotype was detected ten times or more. The rearrangement joins TRBV29-1 to TRBJ1-2, with a tentative D call TRBD1 (5 bases). CDR1 and CDR2 (germline): SQVTM, ANQGSEA. The CDR3 loop spans 15 amino acids. With 8 bases removed from V and 0 bases from J, the gap between germline ends came to 19 bases. Here the CDR3 reads CSFVGAGLANYGYTF. CDR3 nucleotides: TGCAGCTTCGTCGGGGCAGGTCTAGCTAACTATGGCTACACCTTC.

The rearrangement joins TRBV20-1 to TRBJ2-1; D not certain. The germline CDR1 and CDR2 sequences are DFQATT and SNEGSKA (reference sequence). This CDR3 region has 14 residues. Trimming cost V 3 bases and J 9 bases, with 18 bases left between them. Here the CDR3 reads CSASPARRYGEQFF. The CDR3 coding sequence is TGCAGTGCTAGTCCGGCCCGGCGGTACGGTGAGCAGTTCTTC.

The chain joins TRBV6-1 to TRBJ2-1, with 13 positions matching TRBD2. The J segment lost 9 bases and the V segment lost 6 bases, leaving 5 bases of the junction unmatched. This CDR3 has 14 amino acids. CDR1 is MNHNS, CDR2 SASEGT, per germline. The CDR3 coding sequence is TGTGCCAGCAGGTGGGGACTAGCGGGACGTGAGCAGTTCTTC. It translates to CASRWGLAGREQFF.

There are a few counts of this clonotype. A junction end diverges from the germline sequence, so it may reflect a read error. The J gene is TRBJ2-1, the V gene TRBV7-7; tentatively, D is TRBD1 (6 bases). The CDR3 length is 17 residues. CDR1 and CDR2 (germline): SSHAT, FNYEAQ (reference sequence). The CDR3 here is CASSPGAETGRSNEQFF. The DNA for the CDR3 is TGTGCTAGCAGCCCCGGGGCCGAGACAGGAAGGTCCAATGAGCAGTTCTTC.

This clonotype came up a few times. At one end, the junction sequence differs from germline, possibly due to a read error. The chain is built from TRBV7-7 and TRBJ2-2; 8 bases fit TRBD2. Germline V gene lookup returns CDR1 SSHAT and CDR2 FNYEAQ (reference sequence). The CDR3 extends over 15 amino acids. This chain's CDR3 is CASSSGLAVTGELFF. CDR3 coding DNA: TGTGCTAGCAGTTCTGGACTAGCAGTCACCGGGGAGCTGTTTTTT.

In this sample, this clonotype turned up many times. CDR3 bases: TGTGCCAGCGGTGGGACTAGCGGGTACACAGATACGCAGTATTTT. It translates to CASGGTSGYTDTQYF. The V and J genes are TRBV7-2 and TRBJ2-3; 12 bases line up with TRBD2. The CDR3 is made up of 15 amino acids. Trimming took 8 bases from V and 2 from J; bases not matched to a gene: 5. Germline V gene data show CDR1 as SGHTA and CDR2 as FQGNSA.

In its sample, this clonotype was seen a few times. The gene calls are TRBV30 and TRBJ2-3; no definite D call. This CDR3 is built from 14 residues. Germline lookup yields CDR1 GTSNPN and CDR2 SVGIG (reference sequence). With 3 bases removed from V and 10 bases from J, the gap between germline ends came to 20 bases. CDR3 nucleotide sequence: TGTGCCTGGAGCGCGTTCCTGACCCGAACGGCGCAGTATTTT. It specifies CAWSAFLTRTAQYF.

The rearrangement joins TRBV6-1 to TRBJ2-1, with D perhaps matching TRBD2 (5 bases). This CDR3 is 16 amino acids long. V was shortened by 5 bases and J by 2 bases, with 16 bases between the two germline ends. Germline V gives CDR1 MNHNS, CDR2 SASEGT. The CDR3: CASSPPGISTYNEQFF. The CDR3 region has the DNA TGTGCCAGCAGTCCCCCGGGGATCTCAACCTACAATGAGCAGTTCTTC.

This rearrangement joins TRBV20-1 to TRBJ2-7; tentatively, D is TRBD2 (6 bases). CDR3 length: 11 amino acids. Germline CDR1 is DFQATT and CDR2 is SNEGSKA (reference sequence). The CDR3 sequence is CGVSGSYEQYF. CDR3 sequence (DNA): TGCGGCGTTAGCGGCTCCTACGAGCAGTACTTC.

V gene TRBV20-1 combines with J gene TRBJ2-7; TRBD1 aligns across 9 bases. Germline V lookup: CDR1 DFQATT, CDR2 SNEGSKA (reference sequence). The CDR3 totals 12 residues. This CDR3 reads CSTGQGVYEQYF. The CDR3, as DNA: TGCAGCACGGGACAGGGTGTCTACGAGCAGTACTTC.

This clonotype was observed a handful of times. The gene calls are TRBV20-1 and TRBJ2-1; D is uncertain. The V gene's germline CDR1 is DFQATT and CDR2 SNEGSKA (reference sequence). The CDR3 contains 15 residues. V was cut by 3 bases and J by 0 bases, with 12 bases left in between. CDR3 region: CSASEAASSYNEQFF. The CDR3 coding sequence is TGCAGTGCTAGCGAGGCGGCGAGCTCCTACAATGAGCAGTTCTTC.

There are a few counts of this clonotype. The chain employs TRBV7-2 and TRBJ1-3; D is ambiguous. V was cut by 4 bases and J by 2 bases, with 6 bases left in between. Germline V gives CDR1 SGHTA, CDR2 FQGNSA. This CDR3 has 13 residues. This CDR3 is CASSSRAGNTIYF. The CDR3 DNA reads as TGTGCCAGCAGCTCTCGTGCTGGAAACACCATATATTTT.

This clonotype was seen only a few times. V is TRBV11-2 and J is TRBJ1-1, with D uncertain. Germline CDR1 is SGHAT and CDR2 is FQNNGV. V lost 2 bases and J lost 1, with 14 bases in between. The CDR3 runs to 16 residues. Here the CDR3 DNA reads TGTGCCAGCAGCTTAAAAAACCCCCGCACGAACACTGAAGCTTTCTTT. Its protein product is CASSLKNPRTNTEAFF.

This clonotype has just a few counts. V is TRBV20-1 and J is TRBJ1-1; TRBD1 might be the D (5 bases). This CDR3 is 13 amino acids long. Trimming removed 5 bases at V and 3 bases at J, with 13 bases between. Germline V gene data show CDR1 as DFQATT and CDR2 as SNEGSKA (reference sequence). The CDR3 region has the DNA TGCAGTGCTTCGGACATCGTGTACACTGAAGCTTTCTTT. Protein: CSASDIVYTEAFF.

CDR3 coding DNA: TGTGCCAGCAGCCGGGGGGCAGGCACAGATACGCAGTATTTT. This gives the protein CASSRGAGTDTQYF. The chain carries TRBV5-6 and TRBJ2-3, with TRBD2 as a possible D gene (7 bases). With 4 bases removed from V and 1 base from J, the gap between germline ends came to 10 bases. From germline, CDR1 is SGHDT and CDR2 YYEEEE. The CDR3 consists of 14 residues.

The chain recombines TRBV3-1 with TRBJ2-7; D perhaps matches TRBD1 (6 bases). The V end was cut by 5 bases, the J end by 0 bases, with 11 bases between. The CDR3 has 14 residues. From germline, CDR1 is LGHDT and CDR2 YNNKEL (reference sequence). CDR3 protein: CASSSLDSSYEQYF. The CDR3 DNA follows: TGTGCCAGCAGCTCACTGGACAGCTCCTACGAGCAGTACTTC.

The chain has TRBV20-1 and TRBJ1-6, with 7 bases that match TRBD1. J was trimmed by 5 bases and V by 5 bases; bases with no gene match: 6. This CDR3 is 14 amino acids long. Germline V gene sequence: CDR1 DFQATT, CDR2 SNEGSKA (reference sequence). Here the CDR3 DNA reads TGCAGTGCTTTCGGACAGGTCAATAATTCACCCCTCCACTTT. It specifies CSAFGQVNNSPLHF.

A remark on this clonotype: This may arise from a read error, as a much more abundant clone is one base away. The gene calls are TRBV5-1 and TRBJ2-1; no definite D call. V gave up 2 bases and J gave up 4 bases, with 16 bases separating them. Germline V gene sequence: CDR1 SGHRS, CDR2 YFSETQ. The CDR3 covers 16 residues. CDR3 nucleotides: TGCGCCAGCAGCTTTGATGCACTTACTGGTTACAATGAGCAGTTCTTC. The encoded protein is CASSFDALTGYNEQFF.

The gene calls are TRBV5-5 and TRBJ1-4, with D possibly matching TRBD1 (6 bases). The V and J ends lost 3 bases and 8 bases respectively, with 11 bases between them. Looked up from germline, CDR1 is SGHKS and CDR2 is YYEKEE (reference sequence). The CDR3 is 13 amino acids. The CDR3 DNA is TGTGCCAGCAGCTCGGACAGAGACGAAAAACTGTTTTTT. This sequence encodes CASSSDRDEKLFF.

This clonotype was observed at least ten times. The chain joins TRBV12-3 or TRBV12-4 to TRBJ2-2; D is ambiguous. V was pared by 4 bases and J by 6 bases, with 9 bases between. The CDR3 consists of 13 residues. This CDR3 reads CASSSDVAGELFF. In DNA, the CDR3 is TGTGCCAGCAGTTCCGATGTCGCCGGGGAGCTGTTTTTT.

This clonotype showed up just a few times. The chain uses TRBV12-3 or TRBV12-4 and TRBJ2-4; 8 nucleotides align to TRBD1. This CDR3 has 13 residues. Trimming took 7 bases from V and 8 from J; bases not matched to a gene: 7. CDR3 coding DNA: TGTGCCAGCACCCGGACAGGGTTAGACATTCAGTACTTC. This encodes CASTRTGLDIQYF.

This chain links TRBV6-2 or TRBV6-3 with TRBJ2-7, with D possibly TRBD1 on 5 matching bases. This CDR3 has 15 amino acids. Deletions cut 0 bases from V and 4 bases from J, with 13 bases between. Germline V gene data show CDR1 as MNHEY and CDR2 as SVGEGT. This chain's CDR3 is CASSYSRRGGYEQYF. Written as DNA, the CDR3 is TGTGCCAGCAGTTACTCGAGAAGGGGCGGATACGAGCAGTACTTC.

This clonotype was counted between two and nine times. The chain employs TRBV11-2 and TRBJ2-5; 9 nucleotides align to TRBD2. The CDR3 length is 18 residues. Per the germline V gene, CDR1 is SGHAT and CDR2 is FQNNGV. With V trimmed by 1 base and J by 5 bases, 14 bases remained unmatched. The CDR3 DNA reads TGTGCCAGCAGCTTAGGATTCAGTGGCGGGAGGGCCGGGGAGACCCAGTACTTC. This codes for CASSLGFSGGRAGETQYF. The variable domain in full, with the rest retrieved from reference TRBV11-2 and TRBJ2-5, is EAGVAQSPRYKIIEKRQSVAFWCNPISGHATLYWYQQILGQGPKLLIQFQNNGVVDDSQLPKDRFSAERLKGVDSTLKIQPAKLEDSAVYLCASSLGFSGGRAGETQYFGPGTRLLVL.

This clonotype was seen a few times. The rearrangement joins TRBV12-5 to TRBJ2-1; D gene ambiguous. V was shortened by 2 bases and J by 3 bases, with 5 bases between the two germline ends. The CDR3 spans 13 residues. CDR1 is LGHNT and CDR2 is FRNRAP in the germline V gene. DNA for the CDR3: TGTGCTAGTGGTTTGACCTTCTACAATGAGCAGTTCTTC. Translation: CASGLTFYNEQFF.

On this clonotype itself: This may come from a read error, since a much larger clone is one base off. The chain couples TRBV20-1 to TRBJ2-1, with 12 bases fitting TRBD2. Germline CDR1 DFQATT, CDR2 SNEGSKA (reference sequence). CDR3 length equals 14 residues. The CDR3 reads CSAHTSGRYNEQLF. The CDR3 nucleotides are TGCAGTGCTCATACTAGCGGGAGGTACAATGAGCAGTTGTTC.